Below, 27 T cell receptor beta chains from the same sample are listed, as sequenced in a study of long-term antiretroviral therapy in people with HIV. The authors ran the immunoSEQ assay, v3.0, at survey level. Here immunoSEQ multiplex PCR was the method, and the copy in TCRdb shows in-frame clones only, minus some. The sample carries 48,000 or so clones, about 86% recorded once. Sample: unsorted PBMCs, taken 0.8 years after starting antiretroviral therapy. These receptors all come from a woman between 18 and 29 years old with HIV.

In its sample, this clone was seen once. This chain uses TRBV6-6 with TRBJ1-4; no reliable D call. Germline V gene sequence: CDR1 MNHNY, CDR2 SVGAGI (reference sequence). Trimming took 6 bases from V and 5 from J, leaving 10 bases between them. The CDR3 has 13 amino acids. The CDR3 region is CASRVFGNEKLFF. CDR3 nucleotide sequence: TGTGCCAGCAGAGTTTTTGGGAATGAAAAACTGTTTTTT.

V gene TRBV28 combines with J gene TRBJ1-1; D is uncertain. The length of the CDR3 is 12 residues. Between the trimmed V and J ends, which lost 5 bases and 2 bases, there was a span of 6 bases. Germline lookup yields CDR1 MDHEN and CDR2 SYDVKM. The CDR3 here is CASSGLNTEAFF. For the CDR3, the DNA is TGTGCCAGCAGTGGACTCAACACTGAAGCTTTCTTT.

The chain has TRBV6-6 and TRBJ2-2; 9 bases agree with TRBD1. This CDR3 is 15 amino acids long. Trimming cost V 5 bases and J 3 bases; bases outside gene matches: 4. Germline CDR1 is MNHNY and CDR2 is SVGAGI (reference sequence). The CDR3 nucleotides read TGTGCCAGCAGTCCGACAGGGGGAGACACCGGGGAGCTGTTTTTT. Its protein product is CASSPTGGDTGELFF.

The genes are TRBV27 and TRBJ1-1; 7 bases align to TRBD1. The CDR3 loop spans 16 amino acids. V gave up 5 bases and J gave up 1 base; unmatched junction bases: 10. Germline V gives CDR1 MNHEY, CDR2 SMNVEV (reference sequence). CDR3: CASSLRDRLGNTEAFF. CDR3 nucleotide sequence: TGTGCCAGCAGTCTCCGGGACAGACTTGGGAACACTGAAGCTTTCTTT.

This clone was detected only once. The V gene is TRBV11-3, the J gene TRBJ2-2; D gene ambiguous. This CDR3 region has 17 residues. Trimming took 1 base from V and 2 from J, leaving 14 bases between them. The germline CDR1 and CDR2 sequences are SGHNT and YENEEA. CDR3 DNA: TGTGCCAGCAGCTTAGGGGGTAGTCGGACCAACACCGGGGAGCTGTTTTTT. Translating it yields CASSLGGSRTNTGELFF.

This clone was found once. The chain uses TRBV11-3 and TRBJ2-3; possible D gene TRBD1, 5 bases. Trimming took off 1 base at V and 5 bases at J, with 16 bases between the two ends. The germline gives CDR1 SGHNT, CDR2 YENEEA. The CDR3 sequence is 16 residues long. CDR3 amino acids: CASSLGPGRAKDTQYF. As DNA, the CDR3 is TGTGCCAGCAGCTTAGGCCCCGGCAGGGCGAAAGATACGCAGTATTTT.

This clone appeared a few times. The gene calls are TRBV19 and TRBJ2-2, with a possible D match to TRBD2 (5 bases). Trimming took 3 bases from V and 4 from J, leaving 15 bases between them. Germline-derived CDR1 and CDR2 are LNHDA and SQIVND (reference sequence). The length of the CDR3 is 16 residues. The CDR3 is CASSIVGKSTTGELFF. In DNA form, the CDR3 reads TGTGCCAGTAGTATTGTCGGGAAAAGTACCACCGGGGAGCTGTTTTTT.

This chain joins TRBV2 and TRBJ2-1; D is tentatively TRBD1 or TRBD2 (5 bases each). Germline assignment: CDR1 SNHLY and CDR2 FYNNEI. This CDR3 region has 13 residues. V lost 6 bases and J 6 bases, leaving 12 bases between the germline ends. The CDR3 DNA reads TGTGCCAGCAGGCACCGGGACCCCAATGAGCAGTTCTTC. Its translation: CASRHRDPNEQFF.

This chain joins TRBV4-3 and TRBJ1-2; unclear D gene. The germline V gene has CDR1 LGHNA and CDR2 YSLEER. CDR3 length equals 15 residues. Trimming removed 0 bases from V and 5 bases from J, with 13 bases in between. CDR3 sequence reads: CASSQDPETDYGYTF. The CDR3 DNA reads TGCGCCAGCAGCCAAGATCCGGAGACTGATTATGGCTACACCTTC.

The V and J genes are TRBV6-5 and TRBJ2-7; 9 bases are shared with TRBD1. Germline V gene sequence: CDR1 MNHEY, CDR2 SVGAGI. The CDR3 loop spans 13 amino acids. V was pared by 4 bases and J by 11 bases, with 9 bases of the junction left unmatched. CDR3 sequence reads: CASSSFKGQGKYF. DNA of the CDR3: TGTGCCAGCAGTTCCTTCAAGGGACAGGGAAAGTACTTC.

This chain joins TRBV6-5 and TRBJ1-1, with a possible D match to TRBD1 (6 bases). This CDR3 comprises 14 residues. Germline V gives CDR1 MNHEY, CDR2 SVGAGI. Trimming pared 5 bases from V and 4 bases from J, leaving 14 bases between. The DNA of the CDR3 is TGTGCCAGCAGTCAATACAGGGTAGGCACTGAAGCTTTCTTT. This codes for CASSQYRVGTEAFF.

This clone occurred once. The gene calls are TRBV12-2 and TRBJ2-7; the DNA was not used to check the table's D call, TRBD2. TRBV12-2 is tagged as a pseudogene. The CDR3 extends over 21 amino acids. CDR3 sequence: CASRSPLGSSGTQEPTYEQYF. The CDR3 bases are TGTGCAAGTCGCTCGCCCCTTGGATCTAGCGGGACTCAAGAACCAACCTACGAGCAGTACTTC.

The chain employs TRBV2 and TRBJ1-5; D unresolved. The germline gives CDR1 SNHLY, CDR2 FYNNEI. The CDR3 totals 13 residues. V lost 2 bases and J lost 1, with 3 bases in between. DNA for the CDR3: TGTGCCAGCAGTGAATACAGCAATCAGCCCCAGCATTTT. Translating it yields CASSEYSNQPQHF.

This clone has more than one count but fewer than ten. This chain joins TRBV2 and TRBJ1-2, with TRBD1 matching 7 bases. With 10 bases clipped from V and 7 bases from J, the junction kept 9 bases outside the gene matches. The CDR3 runs to 12 residues. Germline CDR1 reads SNHLY; CDR2 reads FYNNEI. The CDR3 loop reads CATSTGSSGYTF. DNA of the CDR3: TGTGCCACGTCGACAGGGTCGAGTGGCTACACCTTC.

The chain joins TRBV29-1 to TRBJ1-1; D is uncertain. The CDR3 length is 14 residues. The V gene lost 5 bases and the J gene lost 2 bases, with 15 bases spanning the gap. CDR1 and CDR2 from the germline V gene are SQVTM and ANQGSEA. The CDR3 DNA reads as TGCAGCGTTCTACCGCTTGAGAGAAACACTGAAGCTTTCTTT. Protein product: CSVLPLERNTEAFF.

The chain joins TRBV7-2 to TRBJ1-1, with D hard to call. Trimming pared 0 bases from V and 0 bases from J, leaving 20 bases between. Germline lookup yields CDR1 SGHTA and CDR2 FQGNSA. The CDR3 is made up of 19 amino acids. DNA of the CDR3: TGTGCCAGCAGCTTAGCGCTTCTTACAAACAGAAACATGAACACTGAAGCTTTCTTT. Protein product: CASSLALLTNRNMNTEAFF.

This chain connects TRBV11-2 to TRBJ2-3; 11 positions match TRBD2. Germline V CDR1 and CDR2: SGHAT, FQNNGV. The CDR3 runs 18 residues. The V gene end was trimmed by 5 bases and the J gene end by 5 bases; junction bases not matched to a gene: 15. CDR3 DNA sequence: TGTGCCAGCAGCCCGGGGGGGACTAGCGGCGTTTGGGGAGATACGCAGTATTTT. The encoded protein is CASSPGGTSGVWGDTQYF. The whole variable domain, remainder taken from reference TRBV11-2 and TRBJ2-3, is EAGVAQSPRYKIIEKRQSVAFWCNPISGHATLYWYQQILGQGPKLLIQFQNNGVVDDSQLPKDRFSAERLKGVDSTLKIQPAKLEDSAVYLCASSPGGTSGVWGDTQYFGPGTRLTVL.

V and J are TRBV27 and TRBJ2-2; the D is unclear. CDR1 MNHEY and CDR2 SMNVEV come from the germline V gene (reference sequence). The ends were cut back, 5 bases at V and 2 bases at J, with 9 bases in the middle. The length of the CDR3 is 14 residues. CDR3 nucleotide sequence: TGTGCCAGCAGTCCGACCATAAACACCGGGGAGCTGTTTTTT. Amino acid sequence: CASSPTINTGELFF.

The chain joins TRBV7-6 to TRBJ2-7; 9 bases map to TRBD1. After removal of 5 bases from V and 4 bases from J, the junction contained 9 bases not matched to a gene. Germline-derived CDR1 and CDR2 are SGHVS and FNYEAQ. The CDR3 spans 15 residues. CDR3 DNA: TGTGCCAGCAGCGACGGGACAGGGCGACAATACGAGCAGTACTTC. As protein: CASSDGTGRQYEQYF. The variable domain in full, with the rest retrieved from reference TRBV7-6 and TRBJ2-7, is GAGVSQSPRYKVTKRGQDVALRCDPISGHVSLYWYRQALGQGPEFLTYFNYEAQQDKSGLPNDRFSAERPEGSISTLTIQRTEQRDSAMYRCASSDGTGRQYEQYFGPGTRLTVT.

This chain joins TRBV7-2 and TRBJ2-7; perhaps TRBD1 as D (5 bases). Germline CDR1 SGHTA, CDR2 FQGNSA. V was shortened by 2 bases and J by 3 bases, with 11 bases between the two germline ends. The CDR3 consists of 14 residues. CDR3 loop: CASSLTPTGYEQYF. DNA of the CDR3: TGTGCCAGCAGCTTAACCCCCACAGGCTACGAGCAGTACTTC.

The chain is built from TRBV25-1 and TRBJ2-7; possibly TRBD1 for D (5 bases). CDR1 is MGHDK, CDR2 SYGVNS, per germline. The CDR3 spans 13 residues. The ends were cut back, 8 bases at V and 6 bases at J, with 17 bases in the middle. CDR3 loop: CASARTGLSEQYF. CDR3 nucleotide sequence: TGTGCCAGCGCCCGAACAGGTTTAAGCGAGCAGTACTTC.

The rearrangement joins TRBV10-3 to TRBJ1-1, with 7 nucleotides matching TRBD1. The CDR3 is 11 amino acids. CDR1 ENHRY and CDR2 SYGVKD come from the germline V gene. With 9 bases clipped from V and 6 bases from J, the junction kept 4 bases outside the gene matches. The CDR3 DNA reads as TGTGCCATTGGTACAGGGGCTGAAGCTTTCTTT. Translating it yields CAIGTGAEAFF.

V is TRBV21-1 and J is TRBJ2-6; TRBD1, as called in the table, went unchecked against the DNA. TRBV21-1 is recorded as a pseudogene. CDR3 length: 19 residues. CDR3 nucleotide sequence: TGTGCCAGCAGCAAAAGTGGACAGACGAGAGAATCTGGGGCCAACGTCCTGACTTTC. Its translation is CASSKSGQTRESGANVLTF.

The chain uses TRBV27 and TRBJ2-5, with D possibly TRBD2 on 7 matching bases. Trimming shortened V by 3 bases and J by 5 bases, and 16 bases separated the two germline ends. CDR1 and CDR2 from the germline V gene are MNHEY and SMNVEV (reference sequence). The CDR3 is 15 amino acids. The CDR3 spells CASSLGAREEETQYF. The CDR3 nucleotides are TGTGCCAGCAGTTTGGGGGCCCGGGAGGAGGAGACCCAGTACTTC.

The genes are TRBV9 and TRBJ1-2; 7 positions agree with TRBD1. This CDR3 is built from 15 residues. Unmatched junction bases numbered 12, after V lost 3 bases and J lost 7 bases. Germline CDR1 reads SGDLS; CDR2 reads YYNGEE. CDR3 loop: CASSAVLGGARGYTF. The CDR3 DNA is TGTGCCAGCAGCGCGGTATTAGGGGGCGCGCGTGGCTACACCTTC.

The V call is TRBV6-1, the J call TRBJ2-7, with 8 bases identical to TRBD1. Germline V CDR1 and CDR2: MNHNS, SASEGT. The CDR3 has 15 residues. J lost 2 bases, V lost 7 bases, and 10 bases had no gene match. In nucleotides, the CDR3 is TGTGCCAGCAACCCCCGGGACAGGTCCCCCTACGAGCAGTACTTC. This gives the protein CASNPRDRSPYEQYF.

The chain uses TRBV19 and TRBJ1-5; D unresolved. The CDR3 contains 15 residues. Trimming removed 3 bases at V and 5 bases at J, with 14 bases between. CDR1 is LNHDA, CDR2 SQIVND, per germline (reference sequence). In DNA, the CDR3 is TGTGCCAGTAGTATGAAAACCTACTCCTATCAGCCCCAGCATTTT. Amino acids: CASSMKTYSYQPQHF.